One and the same sample provided the 21 T cell receptor beta chains below, sequenced in a study of blood T cell repertoires in COVID-19. Sequencing used immunoSEQ multiplex PCR; TCRdb keeps in-frame clones, though not all of them. The top ten clones hold 12% of a sample with some 240,000 clones, 80% to 85% of them seen once. The sample consisted of peripheral blood. The receptors stem from a woman aged 60 to 75 with active or convalescent COVID-19.

This chain connects TRBV7-9 to TRBJ2-1, with D tentatively TRBD2 (5 bases). V was shortened by 5 bases and J by 2 bases, with 10 bases between the two germline ends. Germline values: CDR1 SEHNR, CDR2 FQNEAQ (reference sequence). The CDR3 totals 14 residues. The CDR3 sequence is CASSVGGAYNEQFF. In DNA form, the CDR3 reads TGTGCCAGCAGCGTTGGAGGAGCCTACAATGAGCAGTTCTTC.

The V call is TRBV12-3 or TRBV12-4, the J call TRBJ1-2; D may be TRBD1 (5 bases). Trimming removed 3 bases from V and 8 bases from J, with 13 bases in between. The CDR3 runs to 13 residues. This CDR3 reads CASSFVGAGGYTF. The DNA of the CDR3 is TGTGCCAGCAGTTTCGTAGGGGCGGGAGGCTACACCTTC.

CDR3 residues: CASSHGQGLHYEQYF. The CDR3 DNA is TGCGCCAGCAGCCACGGACAGGGCCTACACTACGAGCAGTACTTC. V and J are TRBV5-1 and TRBJ2-7; TRBD1 matches at 8 bases. The CDR3 is made up of 15 amino acids. Germline trimming cut 4 bases from V and 3 bases from J; bases unmatched to any gene: 9. Germline V CDR1 and CDR2: SGHRS, YFSETQ.

This clone was observed once. The J gene is TRBJ2-2, the V gene TRBV2; possible D gene TRBD2, 7 bases. The CDR3 contains 15 residues. The germline V and J ends were trimmed by 5 bases and 6 bases, with 16 bases remaining between them. The germline CDR1 and CDR2 sequences are SNHLY and FYNNEI. The CDR3 loop reads CASSTTGGRAGELFF. The DNA of the CDR3 is TGTGCCAGCAGTACGACGGGGGGCCGGGCCGGGGAGCTGTTTTTT.

There are a few counts of this clone. The chain links TRBV7-2 to TRBJ2-7; TRBD1 is a possible D gene (5 bases). Germline CDR1 SGHTA, CDR2 FQGNSA. The V end was cut by 1 base, the J end by 0 bases, with 7 bases between. This CDR3 region has 14 residues. In DNA form, the CDR3 reads TGTGCCAGCAGCTTAGAGGGGAACTCCTACGAGCAGTACTTC. Translation: CASSLEGNSYEQYF.

This chain links TRBV27 with TRBJ2-1; the match to TRBD2 covers 8 bases. V gave up 2 bases and J gave up 6 bases; unmatched junction bases: 9. Germline V gene data show CDR1 as MNHEY and CDR2 as SMNVEV (reference sequence). The CDR3 is 16 amino acids. The CDR3 loop reads CASSLRVGLAGNEQFF. The CDR3 DNA is TGTGCCAGCAGTTTAAGAGTAGGACTAGCCGGCAATGAGCAGTTCTTC.

This clone has a single count. The rearrangement joins TRBV10-3 to TRBJ1-3; perhaps TRBD1 as D (6 bases). Germline assignment: CDR1 ENHRY and CDR2 SYGVKD. V was clipped by 3 bases and J by 0 bases, with 15 bases between them. The CDR3 runs to 17 residues. In nucleotides, the CDR3 is TGTGCCATCAGTGAAAGACAGGTGGGAGTCTCTGGAAACACCATATATTTT. It is translated as CAISERQVGVSGNTIYF.

This clone appeared once. The gene calls are TRBV11-2 and TRBJ1-1; 8 nucleotides line up with TRBD1. The germline CDR1 and CDR2 sequences are SGHAT and FQNNGV. Trimming took 4 bases from V and 5 from J; bases not matched to a gene: 3. The CDR3 length is 13 residues. The CDR3, as DNA: TGTGCCAGCAGCTGGACAGGGAGGACTGAAGCTTTCTTT. Its protein is CASSWTGRTEAFF.

This chain joins TRBV29-1 and TRBJ1-2; 11 bases map to TRBD1. Trimming at V came to 7 bases and at J to 13 bases, leaving 11 bases not matched to a gene. The CDR3 has 12 residues. Germline V gene lookup returns CDR1 SQVTM and CDR2 ANQGSEA. The CDR3 sequence is CSGSGGQGVSTF. Written as DNA, the CDR3 is TGCAGCGGATCAGGGGGACAGGGGGTCTCCACCTTC.

V usage is TRBV7-2 and J usage is TRBJ2-1; D is possibly TRBD1 (5 bases). The CDR3 consists of 16 residues. CDR1 is SGHTA, CDR2 FQGNSA, per germline. Trimming pared 5 bases from V and 2 bases from J, leaving 16 bases between. The CDR3, as DNA: TGTGCCAGCAGCCTGATGGTGGGGCTCCCCTACAATGAGCAGTTCTTC. Residues: CASSLMVGLPYNEQFF.

This clone was observed a single time. V and J are TRBV30 and TRBJ1-1; 8 positions agree with TRBD1. The CDR3 runs to 17 residues. V shed 3 bases and J 1 base; nucleotides not matched to a gene: 13. Germline V gene sequence: CDR1 GTSNPN, CDR2 SVGIG (reference sequence). The CDR3 region has the DNA TGTGCCTGGAGGTCGTACGACAGGGGTCGCCCGAACACTGAAGCTTTCTTT. This gives the protein CAWRSYDRGRPNTEAFF.

The chain uses TRBV11-2 and TRBJ2-7; the D gene is possibly TRBD1 (6 bases). The germline V gene has CDR1 SGHAT and CDR2 FQNNGV. CDR3 length: 17 residues. V was cut by 0 bases and J by 3 bases, with 18 bases left in between. CDR3 protein: CASSLEAAGVDYYEQYF. CDR3 bases: TGTGCCAGCAGCTTAGAGGCAGCAGGGGTGGATTACTACGAGCAGTACTTC.

CDR3 DNA sequence: TGCGCCAGCAGCCAAGATCAGGGCTCTGGGGCCAACGTCCTGACTTTC. It encodes CASSQDQGSGANVLTF. V is TRBV4-1 and J is TRBJ2-6, with D possibly TRBD1 on 5 matching bases. V was trimmed by 0 bases and J by 0 bases, leaving 6 bases between them. This CDR3 has 16 residues. Germline CDR1 MGHRA, CDR2 YSYEKL.

The chain couples TRBV18 to TRBJ1-4, with a possible D match to TRBD1 (5 bases). Per germline, CDR1 KGHSH and CDR2 LQKENI. V lost 6 bases, J lost 12 bases, and 17 bases lay in between. The CDR3 sequence is 13 residues long. CDR3 sequence: CASSTGSPGELFF. CDR3 nucleotide sequence: TGTGCCAGCTCTACGGGGAGCCCGGGGGAACTGTTTTTT.

This clone came up once. The CDR3 loop is CASSYLRGPNYGYTF. The CDR3, as DNA: TGTGCCAGCAGTTACCTAAGAGGTCCTAACTATGGCTACACCTTC. This chain joins TRBV6-5 and TRBJ1-2; no clear D gene. From germline, CDR1 is MNHEY and CDR2 SVGAGI. V was shortened by 2 bases and J by 0 bases, with 10 bases between the two germline ends. CDR3 length: 15 amino acids.

V usage is TRBV5-1 and J usage is TRBJ2-7, with D unresolved. Germline V CDR1 and CDR2: SGHRS, YFSETQ. The V end lost 7 bases, the J end lost 0 bases, and 14 bases lay between the germline ends. This CDR3 comprises 14 residues. For the CDR3, the DNA is TGCGCCAGCCGCCGAGGCGGAGACTCCTACGAGCAGTACTTC. This gives the protein CASRRGGDSYEQYF.

The CDR3 bases are TGTGCCAGCAGTTACGGGGACAGGTACGAGCAGTACTTC. This translates into CASSYGDRYEQYF. The chain couples TRBV6-5 to TRBJ2-7, with 8 bases matching TRBD1. The CDR3 contains 13 residues. Germline V CDR1 and CDR2: MNHEY, SVGAGI. V was pared by 2 bases and J by 4 bases, with 1 base of the junction left unmatched.

J is TRBJ1-3 and V is TRBV4-1; D unclear. Germline assignment: CDR1 MGHRA and CDR2 YSYEKL. This CDR3 spans 15 amino acids. Trimming removed 1 base from V and 3 bases from J, with 10 bases in between. This CDR3 is CASSQVAEGGNTIYF. The CDR3 DNA follows: TGCGCCAGCAGCCAAGTAGCCGAGGGTGGAAACACCATATATTTT.

The chain joins TRBV10-3 to TRBJ2-3; TRBD1 matches at 7 bases. CDR3 size: 14 residues. Germline CDR1 reads ENHRY; CDR2 reads SYGVKD. V lost 4 bases to trimming and J lost 5 bases; unmatched junction nucleotides: 6. CDR3 sequence reads: CAISGQGVGDTQYF. The CDR3 region has the DNA TGTGCCATCAGTGGACAGGGAGTCGGAGATACGCAGTATTTT.

This clone was recorded once. The chain links TRBV5-1 to TRBJ2-2; 7 positions agree with TRBD1. This CDR3 comprises 16 residues. Germline CDR1 SGHRS, CDR2 YFSETQ. After removal of 4 bases from V and 2 bases from J, the junction contained 8 bases not matched to a gene. This chain's CDR3 is CASSIGTVPNTGELFF. The DNA for the CDR3 is TGCGCCAGCAGCATCGGGACAGTTCCAAACACCGGGGAGCTGTTTTTT.

The chain is built from TRBV12-3 or TRBV12-4 and TRBJ1-3; D is unclear. V was cut by 3 bases and J by 2 bases, with 5 bases left in between. The CDR3 has 13 amino acids. CDR3 residues: CASSLEAGNTIYF. DNA of the CDR3: TGTGCCAGCAGTTTGGAGGCTGGAAACACCATATATTTT.